This T cell receptor beta chain was retrieved from a study of low-dose radiotherapy and immunotherapy resistance in tumors. Study-wide context: Cohort 1 got 0.5 Gy per fraction every 2 weeks, 6.5 Gy in total. Intravenous cyclophosphamide 200 mg/m2 was given every two weeks, one day before radiation and immunotherapy.

This clonotype was seen ten or more times. The V segment lost 4 bases and the J segment 4 bases; nucleotides outside the gene matches: 9. This CDR3 comprises 16 residues. Germline lookup yields CDR1 SGHKS and CDR2 YYEKEE (reference sequence). Described time point: before trial treatment. TRAV- and TRBV-specific primers were used for first-strand cDNA, which covered alpha and beta chains. TCR amplification involved around 22 PCR cycles with a constant-region primer and V-primer adapter. In TCRdb, the reads were re-called with MiXCR into one record per CDR3 protein. The table lists 70,000 to 90,000 distinct CDR3 sequences, 18% of them singletons.

The TCR comes from a male donor with prostate cancer. Source: PBMCs, taken before treatment. This chain connects TRBV5-5 to TRBJ2-2; 8 bases are shared with TRBD1. CDR3: CASSTPGQVRTGELFF. The CDR3 DNA reads as TGTGCCAGCAGCACACCGGGACAGGTCCGCACCGGGGAGCTGTTTTTT. Full variable domain (rest looked up from reference TRBV5-5 and TRBJ2-2): DAGVTQSPTHLIKTRGQQVTLRCSPISGHKSVSWYQQVLGQGPQFIFQYYEKEERGRGNFPDRFSARQFPNYSSELNVNALLLGDSALYLCASSTPGQVRTGELFFGEGSRLTVL.